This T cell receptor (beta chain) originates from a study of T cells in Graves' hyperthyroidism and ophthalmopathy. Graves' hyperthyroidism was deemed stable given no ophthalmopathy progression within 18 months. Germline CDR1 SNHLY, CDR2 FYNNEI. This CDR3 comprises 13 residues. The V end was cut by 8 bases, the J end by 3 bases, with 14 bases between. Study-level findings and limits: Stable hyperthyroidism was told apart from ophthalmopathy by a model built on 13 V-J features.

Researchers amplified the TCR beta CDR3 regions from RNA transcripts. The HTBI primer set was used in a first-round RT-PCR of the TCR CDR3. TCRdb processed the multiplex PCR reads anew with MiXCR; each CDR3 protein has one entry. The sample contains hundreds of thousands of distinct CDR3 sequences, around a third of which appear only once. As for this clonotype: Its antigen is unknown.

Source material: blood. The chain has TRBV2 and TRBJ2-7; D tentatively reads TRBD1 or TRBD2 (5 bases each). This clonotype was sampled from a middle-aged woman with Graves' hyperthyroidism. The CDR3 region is CASASGPLYEQYF. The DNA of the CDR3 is TGTGCCAGCGCGTCGGGGCCCCTCTACGAGCAGTACTTC.